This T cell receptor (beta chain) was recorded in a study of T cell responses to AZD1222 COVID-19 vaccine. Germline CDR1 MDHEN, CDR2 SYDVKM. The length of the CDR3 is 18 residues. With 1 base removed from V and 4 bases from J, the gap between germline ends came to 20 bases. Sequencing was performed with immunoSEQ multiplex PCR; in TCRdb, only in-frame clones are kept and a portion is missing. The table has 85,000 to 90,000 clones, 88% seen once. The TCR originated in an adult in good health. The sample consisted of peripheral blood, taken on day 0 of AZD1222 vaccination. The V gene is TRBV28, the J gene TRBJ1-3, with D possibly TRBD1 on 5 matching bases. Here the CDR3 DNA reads TGTGCCAGCAGTTTATTTGGGCGGGGGAAGCCGTCCGGAAACACCATATATTTT. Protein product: CASSLFGRGKPSGNTIYF.